This T cell receptor (beta chain) was captured in a study of blood T cell repertoires in COVID-19. Study context: From the United States, Italy and Spain came samples of acute and convalescent COVID-19.

J lost 2 bases, V lost 6 bases, and 8 bases had no gene match. The length of the CDR3 is 15 residues. In germline, CDR1 is SGDLS, CDR2 YYNGEE. Per the original methods: Reference gene primer amplification gave estimated nucleated cell counts. Libraries were prepared by immunoSEQ multiplex PCR; TCRdb keeps only in-frame clonotypes and omits some of them. V and J calls and clone size are as listed in that table; D and trimming were resolved from the DNA. The table includes about 190,000 clones, around nine tenths detected once. The sequence derives from a man aged 18 to 29 with active or convalescent COVID-19. Input material: peripheral blood. The chain is built from TRBV9 and TRBJ2-1; 7 bases align to TRBD1. The CDR3 DNA reads TGTGCCAGCACCAGGGGGTTGGGCGCCTACAATGAGCAGTTCTTC. Protein product: CASTRGLGAYNEQFF.